A single sample gave rise to the 26 T cell receptor beta chains below, sequenced in a study of shared clonotypes between healthy human individuals. Assay used: immunoSEQ multiplex PCR; TCRdb lists only in-frame clones, some missing. The top ten clones hold roughly 1.2% of a sample with about 1.4 million clones, 96% of them seen once. Sequencing was performed on naive CD4+ T cells sorted from blood. Regarding subset: CD45RA+ positively selected. These receptors were obtained from a man aged 25-45 years in good health.

The chain couples TRBV5-1 to TRBJ2-1; 10 positions agree with TRBD2. CDR3 length: 20 residues. V lost 4 bases and J lost 5; bases outside the gene matches: 21. The germline V gene has CDR1 SGHRS and CDR2 YFSETQ. The CDR3 region is CASSRRQGLALGVLDNEQFF. The DNA for the CDR3 is TGCGCCAGCAGCCGCAGACAGGGACTAGCGCTAGGAGTGTTGGACAATGAGCAGTTCTTC.

This rearrangement joins TRBV7-2 to TRBJ1-4, with unresolved D. V was trimmed by 2 bases and J by 3 bases, leaving 7 bases between them. The germline CDR1 and CDR2 sequences are SGHTA and FQGNSA. The CDR3 runs to 14 residues. CDR3 protein: CASSLWSANEKLFF. The CDR3 nucleotides are TGTGCCAGCAGCTTATGGTCGGCTAATGAAAAACTGTTTTTT.

The chain recombines TRBV7-2 with TRBJ2-1, with D perhaps TRBD2 (6 bases). The CDR3 has 15 amino acids. Germline V lookup: CDR1 SGHTA, CDR2 FQGNSA. Deletions cut 3 bases from V and 4 bases from J, with 13 bases between. CDR3 nucleotides: TGTGCCAGCAGCTTTACGCGGGATGCATACAATGAGCAGTTCTTC. This translates into CASSFTRDAYNEQFF.

V usage is TRBV7-9 and J usage is TRBJ1-2; D might be TRBD1 (6 bases). Trimming pared 1 base from V and 0 bases from J, leaving 18 bases between. The CDR3 runs to 18 residues. The germline V gene has CDR1 SEHNR and CDR2 FQNEAQ (reference sequence). The DNA of the CDR3 is TGTGCCAGCAGCTTAGGGGGGGCGCAAGCTGACCCTAACTATGGCTACACCTTC. Its protein is CASSLGGAQADPNYGYTF.

V and J are TRBV19 and TRBJ2-7, with D tentatively TRBD2 (5 bases). CDR3 length: 16 residues. CDR1 and CDR2 from the germline V gene are LNHDA and SQIVND (reference sequence). V lost 4 bases and J 5 bases, leaving 21 bases between the germline ends. CDR3 loop: CASSTDSRTVGDEQYF. CDR3 DNA: TGTGCCAGTAGTACCGACTCCCGGACCGTCGGGGACGAGCAGTACTTC.

The J gene is TRBJ1-1, the V gene TRBV9; D not resolved. V was clipped by 2 bases and J by 0 bases, with 8 bases between them. From germline, CDR1 is SGDLS and CDR2 YYNGEE. CDR3 length equals 14 residues. As DNA, the CDR3 is TGTGCCAGCAGCGTGACAACCATGAACACTGAAGCTTTCTTT. As protein: CASSVTTMNTEAFF.

V gene TRBV19 combines with J gene TRBJ2-7; the D call may be TRBD1 or TRBD2 (5 bases each). The CDR3 is 12 amino acids. V lost 8 bases and J lost 2, with 10 bases in between. Germline V lookup: CDR1 LNHDA, CDR2 SQIVND (reference sequence). The chain's CDR3 is CASGRQPYEQYF. The CDR3 DNA is TGTGCCAGTGGGAGACAGCCCTACGAGCAGTACTTC.

The V gene is TRBV19, the J gene TRBJ2-3; 8 positions agree with TRBD1. This CDR3 comprises 17 residues. V lost 6 bases, J lost 6 bases, and 17 bases stayed unmatched. CDR1 and CDR2 (germline): LNHDA, SQIVND (reference sequence). CDR3 sequence reads: CASRRSHRQGNEDTQYF. The CDR3 DNA reads as TGTGCCAGTAGGCGTTCTCACCGACAGGGGAATGAGGATACGCAGTATTTT.

This clone was seen a single time. The rearrangement joins TRBV4-3 to TRBJ2-6; D unclear. Germline lookup yields CDR1 LGHNA and CDR2 YSLEER. The CDR3 consists of 18 residues. V lost 0 bases to trimming and J lost 1 base, with 13 bases between them. CDR3 bases: TGCGCCAGCAGCCAAGATGGCCGTTCCCGATCTGGGGCCAACGTCCTGACTTTC. It is translated as CASSQDGRSRSGANVLTF.

V is TRBV6-5 and J is TRBJ2-3; D is possibly TRBD1 (5 bases). This CDR3 has 13 amino acids. V shed 6 bases and J shed 4 bases, with 11 bases lying between them. Germline lookup yields CDR1 MNHEY and CDR2 SVGAGI. Written as DNA, the CDR3 is TGTGCCAGCAGGCAATCAGGGTCAGATACGCAGTATTTT. It yields the protein CASRQSGSDTQYF.

The chain has TRBV5-6 and TRBJ2-1; D is perhaps TRBD2 (5 bases). Trimming took 1 base from V and 7 from J, leaving 9 bases between them. This CDR3 is 13 amino acids long. Germline loops: CDR1 SGHDT, CDR2 YYEEEE. CDR3 DNA: TGTGCCAGCAGCTTGATCGGCGGGAATGAGCAGTTCTTC. Translation: CASSLIGGNEQFF.

The chain links TRBV19 to TRBJ2-7, with 10 positions matching TRBD2. Germline V gives CDR1 LNHDA, CDR2 SQIVND (reference sequence). The CDR3 consists of 18 residues. The V gene end was trimmed by 0 bases and the J gene end by 7 bases; junction bases not matched to a gene: 15. The CDR3 nucleotides are TGTGCCAGTAGTATAGATACAGGGAAACTAGCGGGGACGGGGGAGCAGTACTTC. Translated, it gives CASSIDTGKLAGTGEQYF.

The chain employs TRBV7-2 and TRBJ2-7; a possible D gene is TRBD2 (5 bases). The length of the CDR3 is 14 residues. The germline CDR1 and CDR2 sequences are SGHTA and FQGNSA. The V and J ends lost 3 bases and 3 bases respectively, with 12 bases between them. The DNA of the CDR3 is TGTGCCAGCAGCTTTCACCCAGCGGACTACGAGCAGTACTTC. Translating gives CASSFHPADYEQYF.

On this clone: Different DNA sequences within this sample yield the same CDR3. The chain uses TRBV6-1 and TRBJ2-7; perhaps D is TRBD1 or TRBD2 (5 bases each). The CDR3 has 12 amino acids. Trimming took 4 bases from V and 4 from J, leaving 8 bases between them. CDR1 MNHNS and CDR2 SASEGT come from the germline V gene. Written as DNA, the CDR3 is TGTGCCAGCAGTGTTGGGGGATACGAGCAGTACTTC. Translation: CASSVGGYEQYF.

The V call is TRBV7-3, the J call TRBJ2-3; D may be TRBD1 (6 bases). V gave up 5 bases and J gave up 0 bases, with 18 bases separating them. The CDR3 has 17 amino acids. CDR1 is SGHTA and CDR2 is FQGTGA in the germline V gene. The CDR3 is CASSPLQQGISTDTQYF. In DNA, the CDR3 is TGTGCCAGCAGCCCTTTACAACAGGGCATTAGCACAGATACGCAGTATTTT.

This clone was recorded only once. V usage is TRBV9 and J usage is TRBJ2-1; 9 nucleotides agree with TRBD2. Germline loops: CDR1 SGDLS, CDR2 YYNGEE. CDR3 length: 17 amino acids. Germline trimming cut 0 bases from V and 5 bases from J; bases unmatched to any gene: 9. For the CDR3, the DNA is TGTGCCAGCAGCGTAGAATTAGCGGGAGAAGCTGACAATGAGCAGTTCTTC. Translation gives CASSVELAGEADNEQFF.

The chain combines TRBV27 with TRBJ2-7; D possibly matches TRBD1 or TRBD2 (5 bases each). The CDR3 length is 13 residues. V lost 8 bases and J 4 bases, leaving 15 bases between the germline ends. Germline V CDR1 and CDR2: MNHEY, SMNVEV (reference sequence). The CDR3 region is CASRRGAGYEQYF. In nucleotides, the CDR3 is TGTGCCAGCCGTAGAGGGGCCGGGTACGAGCAGTACTTC.

V and J are TRBV9 and TRBJ2-1, with 10 bases aligning to TRBD2. Unmatched junction bases numbered 13, after V lost 7 bases and J lost 9 bases. Germline values: CDR1 SGDLS, CDR2 YYNGEE. This CDR3 is built from 15 residues. CDR3 in amino acids: CASETSGTPLGEQFF. CDR3 sequence (DNA): TGTGCCAGCGAAACTAGCGGGACCCCTCTTGGTGAGCAGTTCTTC.

The rearrangement uses TRBV5-5 and TRBJ1-1; 7 bases match TRBD1. The germline V gene encodes CDR1 SGHKS and CDR2 YYEKEE (reference sequence). V was clipped by 4 bases and J by 10 bases; unmatched bases: 13. This CDR3 has 14 residues. In DNA form, the CDR3 reads TGTGCCAGCAGCCCCCCGGAGGGGGCCAGGGGAGCTTTCTTT. Protein product: CASSPPEGARGAFF.

The rearrangement links TRBV18 to TRBJ2-7; D possibly corresponds to TRBD1 (6 bases). The germline V gene encodes CDR1 KGHSH and CDR2 LQKENI. V was clipped by 5 bases and J by 5 bases, with 13 bases between them. The CDR3 is 13 amino acids. This CDR3 is CASSTGQINEQYF. As DNA, the CDR3 is TGTGCCAGCTCAACCGGACAGATCAACGAGCAGTACTTC. The full variable domain, its missing parts supplied by reference TRBV18 and TRBJ2-7, is NAGVMQNPRHLVRRRGQEARLRCSPMKGHSHVYWYRQLPEEGLKFMVYLQKENIIDESGMPKERFSAEFPKEGPSILRIQQVVRGDSAAYFCASSTGQINEQYFGPGTRLTVT.

The chain uses TRBV10-1 and TRBJ2-1; 8 bases map to TRBD1. Germline V gene lookup returns CDR1 WNHNN and CDR2 SYGVQD (reference sequence). V dropped 4 bases and J dropped 1; count of bases not matched to a gene: 3. The CDR3 is made up of 15 amino acids. CDR3 bases: TGCGCCAGCAGTGGCCAGGGGGCGTCCTACAATGAGCAGTTCTTC. As protein: CASSGQGASYNEQFF.

The chain recombines TRBV2 with TRBJ1-3, with D possibly TRBD1 on 5 matching bases. In germline, CDR1 is SNHLY, CDR2 FYNNEI. Deletions cut 10 bases from V and 5 bases from J, with 15 bases between. The CDR3 consists of 13 residues. The CDR3 DNA reads TGTGCCACCTCTCGGGGGTTTAGAAACACCATATATTTT. Amino acid sequence: CATSRGFRNTIYF.

This clone was found a few times. This rearrangement joins TRBV9 to TRBJ1-2; D is uncertain. The CDR3 runs 13 residues. V lost 4 bases to trimming and J lost 4 bases, with 11 bases between them. Germline CDR1 is SGDLS and CDR2 is YYNGEE. The CDR3 reads CASSPEGGYGYTF. The CDR3 DNA sequence: TGTGCCAGCAGCCCCGAGGGAGGCTATGGCTACACCTTC.

The chain recombines TRBV5-1 with TRBJ2-2; 10 positions agree with TRBD2. Germline assignment: CDR1 SGHRS and CDR2 YFSETQ. This CDR3 spans 16 amino acids. Trimming at V came to 4 bases and at J to 6 bases, leaving 9 bases not matched to a gene. This CDR3 reads CASSRIAGGNAGELFF. In nucleotides, the CDR3 is TGCGCCAGCAGCAGGATAGCGGGAGGCAACGCCGGGGAGCTGTTTTTT.

CDR3 protein: CASSRILMSNTYNEQFF. The DNA for the CDR3 is TGTGCCAGCAGCCGCATTCTAATGTCGAATACCTACAATGAGCAGTTCTTC. The chain employs TRBV5-8 and TRBJ2-1; D unresolved. The V gene's germline CDR1 is SGHTS and CDR2 YDEGEE. Between the trimmed V and J ends, which lost 4 bases and 2 bases, there was a span of 19 bases. The CDR3 runs to 17 residues.

Details on this clone: This CDR3 is also generated by other DNA sequences in the sample. The chain has TRBV28 and TRBJ2-7; D is ambiguous. Germline loops: CDR1 MDHEN, CDR2 SYDVKM. The CDR3 is made up of 12 amino acids. Trimming stripped 6 bases from V and 3 bases from J, with 9 bases between. CDR3 residues: CASSLPLYEQYF. The CDR3 bases are TGTGCCAGCAGCCTCCCCCTCTACGAGCAGTACTTC.